This TCR beta chain was recovered during a study of blood T cells in healthy people across ages. Findings of the study overall: Higher diversity and more naive CD4+ cells were features of long-lived donors, compared to aged donors. Percentage of naive T cells showed a strong correlation with TCR beta diversity.

The study isolated at least 6.5 million PBMCs from each sample. This clonotype was recorded a few times. Its target is unknown. Germline V gives CDR1 LGHNA, CDR2 YNFKEQ. CDR3 length: 17 amino acids. The V end was cut by 4 bases, the J end by 3 bases, with 19 bases between. Then a second PCR, running roughly 7 to 11 cycles, was carried out with a sample-barcoded 5' primer and a J-beta primer mix. TCRdb called the 5' RACE reads again in MiXCR, with one record for every CDR3 protein. Of fewer than 900,000 distinct CDR3 sequences in the sample, around 36% were seen once. The rearrangement joins TRBV4-2 to TRBJ2-1; no clear D gene. Input material: blood. The TCR comes from a man between 18 and 29 years old in good health. The CDR3 loop reads CASSRNRAEFIYNEQFF. The DNA for the CDR3 is TGTGCCAGCAGCCGGAATCGGGCAGAATTTATCTACAATGAGCAGTTCTTC.